This T cell receptor (beta chain) was recorded in a study of response to subunit inactivated influenza vaccine. TCRdb re-called the RT-PCR reads through MiXCR, storing one row per CDR3 protein. Here the sample spans about 170,000 distinct CDR3 sequences, around 12% being singletons. The CDR3 length is 11 residues. Between the trimmed V and J ends, which lost 6 bases and 8 bases, there was a span of 8 bases. Germline-derived CDR1 and CDR2 are MNHEY and SVGEGT. Another study also made use of these data, one on T cells expressing NK-cell markers. That study reports: The authors made TCR beta cDNA libraries by 5'RACE template switching. This switching added a universal primer site and UMIs. Sequencing of TCR beta repertoires drew on sorted CD3+CD56+NKG2C+, CD3+CD56+NKG2C- and CD3+CD56-NKG2C+ T cells. Sequencing covered eight donors, seven HCMV-seropositive and one seronegative. Within several experiments, an anti-gamma-delta TCR antibody kept the sorting limited to alpha-beta TCR T cells.

This clonotype was obtained from a middle-aged man who received an inactivated influenza vaccine. Here the sequenced sample was CD8+ T cells sorted from PBMCs, taken approximately 13 days after vaccination. The chain employs TRBV6-2 or TRBV6-3 and TRBJ2-1; D is ambiguous. This chain's CDR3 is CASSSIHEQFF. The CDR3 bases are TGTGCCAGCAGCTCAATCCATGAGCAGTTCTTC.